These 2 T cell receptor beta chains were sequenced from one sample in a study of post-analysis software for immune sequencing data (dated by TCRdb to 2014 to 2015). Here is what the overall study found, with its caveats: Patients showed significantly higher frequencies than controls for several TRBV segments, among them TRBV5-6, TRBV5-1 and TRBV20-1.

Library method: PCR. Sequencing was carried out with an Illumina HiSeq 2500. Unique molecular identifiers were incorporated into TCR beta cDNA libraries to reduce PCR and sequencing biases. Clones were called with MiXCR by TCRdb after fastp trimmed the public reads at Q25, and only in-frame beta chains were retained. CDR3 protein duplicates are merged, each entry listing the most common genes and DNA. The sample table contains hundreds of thousands of distinct CDR3 sequences; only one count was recorded for 40% to 55% of them. The ten largest make up about 12% of the sample. No antigen has been assigned to these receptors. The sequenced material came from blood. The source is a girl aged 5-17 years with multiple sclerosis.

The chain couples TRBV5-1 to TRBJ2-1; 12 bases align to TRBD2. This CDR3 has 15 residues. The V gene's germline CDR1 is SGHRS and CDR2 YFSETQ. V shed 4 bases, J shed 7 bases, and the junction held 6 bases outside the gene matches. As DNA, the CDR3 is TGCGCCAGCAGCCACCGACTAGCGGGAGAAAATGAGCAGTTCTTC. Translated: CASSHRLAGENEQFF.

The J gene is TRBJ2-5, the V gene TRBV24-1; 7 bases line up with TRBD1. This CDR3 contains 14 residues. Germline V gives CDR1 KGHDR, CDR2 SFDVKD. After removal of 0 bases from V and 5 bases from J, the junction contained 2 bases not matched to a gene. The CDR3, as DNA: TGTGCCACCAGTGATTTGAGCAGGGGGGAGACCCAGTACTTC. It specifies CATSDLSRGETQYF.